This T cell receptor (beta chain) was profiled in a study of CXCR3-negative and CXCR3-positive naive CD8 T cells. 5' RACE that incorporated UMI labels was used to prepare the TRB cDNA libraries. TCRdb reprocessed the 5' RACE reads, keeping one entry per CDR3 protein, no DNA. The sample's table shows 100,000 to 150,000 distinct CDR3 sequences. Study-level results: Diversity in memory CD8+ cells fell much lower than the comparably high levels seen in both naive subsets. Naive CXCR3-positive and CXCR3-negative cells shared similar TRBV-TRBJ usage, unlike memory cells. Naive subsets expressed similar surface CD5; TRB CDR3 features served to infer TCR strength. Hydrophobicity of TRB CDR3s was greater in CXCR3-positive naive cells than in CXCR3-negative naive cells.

Cells classed as naive CD8+ T cells were CD45RO-CCR7+CD27+CD95-. About this clonotype: The antigen is undetermined.

Germline lookup yields CDR1 SEHNR and CDR2 FQNEAQ (reference sequence). CDR3 length: 14 amino acids. This clonotype originated in a human donor in good health. Some clones in this sample may be carry-over from other donors' samples. The chain has TRBV7-9 and TRBJ2-1; TCRdb's D call of TRBD1 is untestable without DNA. Input material: naive CXCR3+ CD8+ T cells from blood. Subset denoted: CD45RO-CCR7+CD27+CD95- naive CD8+ T cells expressing CXCR3 (TNR3+). CDR3 residues: CASRSGAPSDEQFF.